This entry lists 7 T cell receptor beta chains sequenced from one sample in a study of T cells in Graves' hyperthyroidism and ophthalmopathy. Amplification of TCR beta CDR3 regions was performed using RNA transcripts as template. In the first-round RT-PCR of the TCR CDR3, the HTBI primer set was used. TCRdb re-derived calls from the multiplex PCR reads in MiXCR, one entry per CDR3 protein. The sample includes about 570,000 distinct CDR3 sequences, more than 45% of them seen just once. The sequencing input was peripheral blood or thyroid tissue (not recorded which). All receptors derive from an adult woman with Graves' disease, either hyperthyroidism or ophthalmopathy (not recorded which).

This clonotype was seen just once. One end of the junction fails to match germline, which may point to a read error. The gene calls are TRBV6-1 and TRBJ2-2, with D perhaps assigned TRBD1 or TRBD2 (5 bases each). The germline V gene has CDR1 MNHNS and CDR2 SASEGT. The length of the CDR3 is 15 residues. The CDR3 nucleotides read TGTGCCACCAGTGCAGGGAGAGGCCTTGACGGGGAGCCGTTTTTT. Protein sequence: CATSAGRGLDGEPFF.

A few counts support this clonotype. The chain has TRBV28 and TRBJ1-5, with a tentative D call TRBD1 (6 bases). Deletions cut 6 bases from V and 5 bases from J, with 17 bases between. Germline CDR1 is MDHEN and CDR2 is SYDVKM. The CDR3 loop spans 15 amino acids. For the CDR3, the DNA is TGTGCCAGCAGCCAGGTGAACAGGGTCGATCAGCCCCAGCATTTT. The encoded protein is CASSQVNRVDQPQHF.

This clonotype was picked up a small number of times. J is TRBJ2-5 and V is TRBV20-1; 8 nucleotides align to TRBD2. The germline CDR1 and CDR2 sequences are DFQATT and SNEGSKA (reference sequence). The CDR3 sequence is 15 residues long. Trimming took 2 bases from V and 5 from J; bases not matched to a gene: 10. The CDR3 protein is CSARSGGGPGETQYF. The CDR3 DNA reads TGCAGTGCTAGAAGCGGGGGAGGGCCTGGCGAGACCCAGTACTTC.

The rearrangement links TRBV24-1 to TRBJ1-4; TRBD1 matches 8 bases. Germline V gives CDR1 KGHDR, CDR2 SFDVKD. The CDR3 runs 12 residues. V gave up 10 bases and J gave up 7 bases; unmatched junction bases: 4. This CDR3 reads CATQGAGEKLFF. In nucleotides, the CDR3 is TGTGCCACGCAGGGGGCAGGTGAAAAACTGTTTTTT.

The chain combines TRBV20-1 with TRBJ1-2, with D tentatively TRBD1 (5 bases). Trimming removed 3 bases at V and 8 bases at J, with 7 bases between. Germline assignment: CDR1 DFQATT and CDR2 SNEGSKA (reference sequence). The CDR3 sequence is 10 residues long. The CDR3 loop is CSASGGGYTF. In DNA, the CDR3 is TGCAGTGCTAGCGGGGGGGGCTACACCTTC.

This clonotype appeared many times. The J gene is TRBJ2-5, the V gene TRBV4-1; no firm D call. Germline CDR1 reads MGHRA; CDR2 reads YSYEKL. The CDR3 length is 15 residues. The V gene lost 4 bases and the J gene lost 0 bases, with 12 bases spanning the gap. DNA for the CDR3: TGCGCCAGCAGCCGGGTGGGCAGGAACCAAGAGACCCAGTACTTC. Translated: CASSRVGRNQETQYF.

This clonotype was seen repeatedly, ten times or more. V is TRBV4-2 and J is TRBJ1-6; D not resolved. Germline V gives CDR1 LGHNA, CDR2 YNFKEQ. CDR3 length: 14 residues. V dropped 0 bases and J dropped 7 bases, with 7 bases sitting between them. The CDR3 sequence: CASSQENQNSPLHF. CDR3 nucleotides: TGTGCCAGCAGCCAAGAGAACCAAAATTCACCCCTCCACTTT.